This T cell receptor (beta chain) was sequenced during a study of blood T cell repertoires in COVID-19. Study-wide context: Sources were T cells, B-cell-depleted T cells, or PBMCs; the material itself was cDNA or gDNA.

Germline CDR1 MDHEN, CDR2 SYDVKM. The CDR3 contains 13 residues. Trimming pared 4 bases from V and 9 bases from J, leaving 14 bases between. In the authors' methods: Cell counts per sample came from amplifying reference gene primers. TCRdb keeps only in-frame clones here, not all; method: immunoSEQ multiplex PCR. That table supplies the V and J calls and clone size; D and trimming were determined from the DNA. The sample consists of around 150,000 clones, 70% to 80% of them appearing once. The chain couples TRBV28 to TRBJ2-3; D not certain. Sequenced input: peripheral blood. This sequence was found in a man between 60 and 70 years old who had recovered from COVID-19. The CDR3 DNA reads TGTGCCAGCAGTTCCTCATGGGCAATCACGCAGTATTTT. Translated, it gives CASSSSWAITQYF.